This entry concerns a single T cell receptor (beta chain). Its matching antigen is unknown. The PCR had 60 Vbeta and 13 Jbeta primers. Under the authors' procedure: An analysis performed later counted around 86 million unique TCR beta chains (around 9.9 million of them shared). Libraries were prepared by immunoSEQ multiplex PCR; TCRdb keeps only in-frame clonotypes and omits some of them. V and J calls and clone size come straight from that table; D and trimming were deduced from the DNA. There are about 140,000 clones in the sample; 75% to 90% occur only once, and around 4.3% lies in the top ten. The sample originates from a study of cytomegalovirus exposure and HLA in healthy donors. Whole-study findings and limits: Productive rates of about 90% or about 30% were seen for most TCR beta V segments in an earlier analysis. Testing in vitro showed a few CMV-associated chains specific for CMV antigens. The authors excluded some V segments, including TRBV6-2 and TRBV6-3, as indistinguishable.

Germline CDR1 MNHEY, CDR2 SVGAGI. Unmatched junction bases numbered 6, after V lost 4 bases and J lost 1 base. CDR3 length equals 16 residues. This chain joins TRBV6-5 and TRBJ2-7, with TRBD1 matching over 11 bases. The material sequenced was PBMCs. This sequence originates from a man aged 40-55 years in good health and CMV-seronegative. The CDR3 is CASSSPGTGGSYEQYF. In nucleotides, the CDR3 is TGTGCCAGCAGTTCCCCCGGGACAGGGGGATCCTACGAGCAGTACTTC.